The clone carrying this TCR beta chain turned up a few times. Its target is unknown. Individual cDNA molecules had unique molecular identifiers attached to them by the library. MiXCR, applied by TCRdb to the RACE reads, yields one record per CDR3 protein. There are fewer than 70,000 distinct CDR3 sequences in the sample; over 9.5% occur only once, and 4% to 6% lies in the top ten. These data belong to a study of human T cells and chemical hapten exposure. Points from the study as a whole: Donors in the study had alopecia, meaning their immune response may differ from healthy people's.

V gave up 3 bases and J gave up 14 bases, with 26 bases separating them. The CDR3 totals 16 residues. Per the germline V gene, CDR1 is LNHDA and CDR2 is SQIVND (reference sequence). Documented time point: pre-sensitization, week 0. As to treatment: therapeutic diphenylcyclopropenone sensitization with weekly scalp DPC. Blood collection happened ahead of applying each patch test. Sample donors consisted of patients with alopecia, aged 18 to 70 years, who were suitable for DPC. This clonotype was obtained from a woman between 45 and 65 years old with alopecia areata. Some clones in this sample may be carry-over from other donors' samples. This chain links TRBV19 with TRBJ2-1; TRBD1 might be the D (5 bases). Sample: whole blood, taken in connection with sensitization to the hapten diphenylcyclopropenone (DPC). CDR3 sequence: CASSMTAKAGARKEFF. CDR3 DNA sequence: TGTGCCAGTAGTATGACAGCCAAAGCCGGCGCCCGCAAGGAGTTCTTC.